The clone carrying this T cell receptor (beta chain) appeared a few times. Its target is unknown. This entry belongs to a study of identical twins. Regarding the study as a whole: With monozygotic twins, out-of-frame TCR alpha sharing exceeded what models estimated. There is a chance that invariant MAIT and iNKT cells partially muddied zero-insertion analyses. Reduced insertions were recorded for abundant cord blood beta clonotypes, with no such pattern in memory repertoires. Rather than following the same donors, the conclusions depended on cross-sectional statistical analysis.

TCRdb redid the calling of the 5' RACE reads with MiXCR, one entry per CDR3 protein. The table shows about 250,000 distinct CDR3 sequences, with 11% to 15% occurring only once. CDR1 is MNHEY, CDR2 SMNVEV, per germline (reference sequence). The CDR3 is 21 residues long. V was clipped by 6 bases and J by 0 bases; unmatched bases: 23. The TCR was taken from a woman aged 18-30 years in good health. The sample comprised memory (CD45RO+) T cells sorted from blood. The rearrangement links TRBV27 to TRBJ2-7; 10 bases are a match to TRBD2. CDR3 protein: CASSQKSLGLAGVPSSYEQYF. In nucleotides, the CDR3 is TGTGCCAGCAGCCAAAAATCGTTGGGGCTAGCGGGAGTGCCAAGCTCCTACGAGCAGTACTTC.